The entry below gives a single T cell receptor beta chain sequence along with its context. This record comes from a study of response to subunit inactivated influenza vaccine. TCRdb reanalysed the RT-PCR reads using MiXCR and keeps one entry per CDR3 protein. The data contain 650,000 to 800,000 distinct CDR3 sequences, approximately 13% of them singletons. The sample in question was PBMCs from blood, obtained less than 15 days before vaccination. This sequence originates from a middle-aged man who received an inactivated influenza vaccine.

The CDR3, as DNA: TGTGCCAGCAGTTTACAAGGGGCGGAAAACACCATATATTTT. Translation gives CASSLQGAENTIYF. The J gene is TRBJ1-3, the V gene TRBV12-3 or TRBV12-4, with a weak D call TRBD1 (5 bases). V lost 2 bases and J lost 6, with 11 bases in between. The CDR3 loop spans 14 amino acids.